A selection of T cell receptor beta chains follows, all from one sample in a study of post-analysis software for immune sequencing data. TCRdb called the PCR reads again in MiXCR, with one record for every CDR3 protein. The table includes over 150,000 distinct CDR3 sequences, over 25% detected once. Source material: blood. The receptors originated from a girl between 5 and 17 years old with multiple sclerosis. Each CDR3 is given with its conserved first and last residue. The D gene is left open where the match is weak. Clone size appears in some rows only: once, few, many, or a class for an expanded clone.

clone_size j_call v_call d_call cdr3_nt cdr3_aa
- TRBJ2-5 TRBV5-1 - TGCGCCAGCAGCTCTCAAGGGGAGCAGTACTTC CASSSQGEQYF
many TRBJ2-7 TRBV29-1 - TGCAGCGTTGAAGACCTCGGGGTGGGTCGGAGCGAGCAGTACTTC CSVEDLGVGRSEQYF
few TRBJ2-2 TRBV29-1 TRBD1 TGCAGCGTTGAAGAGTTCTTGGGGGACAGGAACACCGGGGAGCTGTTTTTT CSVEEFLGDRNTGELFF
many TRBJ2-1 TRBV18 - TGTGCCAGCTCACCGGAGGGGAACAATGAGCAGTTCTTC CASSPEGNNEQFF
few TRBJ2-1 TRBV29-1 - TGCAGCGTTGAGGGTTACAATGAGCAGTTCTTC CSVEGYNEQFF
- TRBJ2-7 TRBV27 - TGTGCCAGCAGGGGGGGCTGCGAGCAGTACTTC CASRGGCEQYF
many TRBJ1-4 TRBV5-1 - TGCGCCAGCAGCACGGGACTCCGAGGAGGGGATAATGAAAAACTGTTTTTT CASSTGLRGGDNEKLFF
- TRBJ1-1 TRBV6-5 - TGTGCCAGCAGTTTCCCGGGAACGCGGAACACTGAAGCTTTCTTT CASSFPGTRNTEAFF
- TRBJ2-7 TRBV14 - TGTGCCAGCAGCCAAGATTGGGCAGGATCCTACGAGCAGTACTTC CASSQDWAGSYEQYF
many TRBJ2-7 TRBV27 TRBD2 TGTGCCAGCAGTCCACTAGCGGGACGGCTTTCCTACGAGCAGTACTTC CASSPLAGRLSYEQYF
many TRBJ1-2 TRBV28 TRBD1 TGTGCCAGCAGTTTAGGTGGACAGGGTGAGAGCTACACCTTC CASSLGGQGESYTF
many TRBJ2-5 TRBV7-2 - TGTGCCAGCAGCTTGCGGATCGGCTTGCGCCCAATGGGGGAGACCCAGTACTTC CASSLRIGLRPMGETQYF
many TRBJ2-7 TRBV5-1 TRBD2 TGCGCCAGCAGCTCCGGCACGGGACTAGCGGGGGGGGCCTACGAGCAGTACTTC CASSSGTGLAGGAYEQYF
- TRBJ1-3 TRBV7-8 TRBD1 TGTGCCAGCAGCTTCCCGGACAGGGGACGCTCTGGAAACACCATATATTTT CASSFPDRGRSGNTIYF
many TRBJ1-2 TRBV12-3/TRBV12-4 - TGTGCCAGCAGTTTAGTAGCCAGGGTGAATGGCTACACCTTC CASSLVARVNGYTF
- TRBJ2-1 TRBV11-2 - TGTGCCAGCAGCTTCCGTTCGGGTGAGCAGTTCTTC CASSFRSGEQFF
- TRBJ1-2 TRBV29-1 TRBD1 TGCAGCGTTGCCTCTGGGACAGACTACTATGGCTACACCTTC CSVASGTDYYGYTF
- TRBJ2-1 TRBV18 - TGTGCCAGCACAACGTACTACAATGAGCAGTTCTTC CASTTYYNEQFF
many TRBJ1-2 TRBV5-1 - TGCGCCAGCAGCCGAGGCACTAACTATGGCTACACCTTC CASSRGTNYGYTF
few TRBJ2-5 TRBV20-1 TRBD2 TGCAGTGCTAGAGCACCCCGGGGCCGCGGGAGAGAGCAAGAGACCCAGTACTTC CSARAPRGRGREQETQYF
- TRBJ2-1 TRBV15 - TGTGCCACCAGCAGGGGGACCGAGGGGAATGAGCAGTTCTTC CATSRGTEGNEQFF
many TRBJ2-7 TRBV10-3 - TGTGCCATCAGTGAGTCGATAGCCCCGGAGTACCACGAGCAGTACTTC CAISESIAPEYHEQYF
- TRBJ1-2 TRBV3-1 - TGTGCCAGCAGTTCCCCAGGGACGTTGATTGACTATGGCTACACCTTC CASSSPGTLIDYGYTF
many TRBJ2-5 TRBV12-3/TRBV12-4 TRBD2 TGTGCCAGCAGTCTCTTAGCGGGATCCAAGGAGACCCAGTACTTC CASSLLAGSKETQYF
- TRBJ1-1 TRBV12-3/TRBV12-4 - TGTGCCAGCAAGCAGGGATCGGCGTTCACTGAAGCTTTCTTT CASKQGSAFTEAFF
- TRBJ1-5 TRBV20-1 - TGCAGTGCTGAATCTTCTAGGCCAGATCAGCCCCAGCATTTT CSAESSRPDQPQHF
once TRBJ2-1 TRBV14 - TGTGCCAGCAGCCAAGATCTAGCAGGGGGGGATGAGCAGTTCTTC CASSQDLAGGDEQFF
- TRBJ2-7 TRBV29-1 TRBD1 TGCAGCGTTGAAGTCGGGGACAGACCCGCCGAGCAGTACTTC CSVEVGDRPAEQYF
many TRBJ2-1 TRBV9 - TGTGCCAGCAGCACCTCGCTCGGGGGCGACAATGAGCAGTTCTTC CASSTSLGGDNEQFF
- TRBJ2-7 TRBV25-1 - TGTGCCAGCGGGGATAGGGCGGAGCAGTACTTC CASGDRAEQYF
- TRBJ1-2 TRBV15 - TGTGCCACCAGCAGAGGACGAGCCCCGGGTTTAGCTGGCTACACCTTC CATSRGRAPGLAGYTF
- TRBJ2-4 TRBV6-5 TRBD2 TGTGCCAGCAGTAGACTAGCTGTAGCCAAAAACATTCAGTACTTC CASSRLAVAKNIQYF
many TRBJ1-2 TRBV28 - TGTGCCAGCAGTTCCCCCGGGGGTCCTATGGAAGGCTACACCTTC CASSSPGGPMEGYTF
many TRBJ1-2 TRBV30 - TGTGCCTTGGTGGGGGACGACTATGGCTACACCTTC CALVGDDYGYTF
few TRBJ1-1 TRBV5-1 TRBD1 TGCGCCAGCAGCCCCGGGGGACAGAGCACTGAAGCTTTCTTT CASSPGGQSTEAFF
few TRBJ1-1 TRBV20-1 - TGCAGTGCTAGAGATAGCGGTCTCAACACTGAAGCTTTCTTT CSARDSGLNTEAFF
many TRBJ1-2 TRBV10-2 TRBD1 TGCGCCAGCAGTGAGTCGTCGGGGACAGTCTATGGCTACACCTTC CASSESSGTVYGYTF